The 26 T cell receptor beta chains in this list originate from one sample, sequenced in a study of patients and donors after allogeneic stem cell transplantation. Via MiXCR, TCRdb re-called the RT-PCR reads, giving one row per CDR3 protein. This sample carries roughly 200,000 distinct CDR3 sequences, around 40% of them seen once, and the ten largest clones take roughly 10%. The sample taken for sequencing was blood, either unsorted or a sorted T cell fraction (not recorded which). The receptor set was obtained from a human donor who was either an allogeneic HSCT recipient or a stem cell or donor lymphocyte infusion donor (not recorded which). It is not recorded whose cells these are; they may come from a transplant donor.

This clonotype was detected only a few times. The chain couples TRBV12-3 or TRBV12-4 to TRBJ1-3, with D possibly being TRBD1 (6 bases). The CDR3 contains 12 residues. The V gene lost 7 bases and the J gene lost 11 bases, with 15 bases spanning the gap. CDR3 loop: CASTPRTAAIYF. CDR3 coding DNA: TGTGCCAGCACGCCCAGGACAGCAGCCATATATTTT.

A remark on this clonotype: Compared with germline, one end of the junction differs, possibly owing to a read error. The CDR3 is CASSLAPGPPYLNF. The CDR3 DNA reads as TGTGCCAGCAGTTTAGCTCCGGGACCCCCTTACCTCAACTTC. The J gene is TRBJ2-5, the V gene TRBV12-3 or TRBV12-4, with D possibly being TRBD1 or TRBD2 (5 bases each). There are 14 residues in the CDR3.

V usage is TRBV12-3 or TRBV12-4 and J usage is TRBJ1-4; 10 bases match TRBD1. The CDR3 loop spans 15 amino acids. Trimming removed 3 bases from V and 8 bases from J; junction bases left unmatched: 6. Here the CDR3 DNA reads TGTGCCAGCAGTTTTACCGGGACAGGGGCGGAAAAACTGTTTTTT. This gives the protein CASSFTGTGAEKLFF.

This chain uses TRBV12-3 or TRBV12-4 with TRBJ1-3; 7 bases map to TRBD1. The trim removed 3 bases at V and 11 bases at J, leaving 1 base unmatched. The CDR3 length is 11 residues. CDR3 sequence (DNA): TGTGCCAGCAGTTTCGACAGGGCCATATATTTT. Residues: CASSFDRAIYF.

V usage is TRBV12-3 or TRBV12-4 and J usage is TRBJ2-1; D possibly corresponds to TRBD2 (5 bases). This CDR3 is 13 amino acids long. Trimming pared 2 bases from V and 12 bases from J, leaving 14 bases between. This CDR3 is CASSLNRGWRQFF. The CDR3 DNA is TGTGCCAGCAGTTTAAACCGGGGTTGGAGGCAGTTCTTC.

This rearrangement joins TRBV6-6 to TRBJ1-3, with 11 bases fitting TRBD1. J gave up 1 base and V 7 bases, and 12 bases lay outside the gene matches. This CDR3 contains 18 residues. CDR1 and CDR2 (germline): MNHNY, SVGAGI (reference sequence). The CDR3 sequence is CASKSGTGGRISGNTIYF. CDR3 sequence (DNA): TGTGCCAGCAAATCCGGGACAGGGGGTAGAATTTCTGGAAACACCATATATTTT.

J is TRBJ1-2 and V is TRBV7-9, with D possibly being TRBD1 (5 bases). The CDR3 has 12 residues. The V and J ends lost 3 bases and 7 bases respectively, with 9 bases between them. Germline lookup yields CDR1 SEHNR and CDR2 FQNEAQ (reference sequence). The CDR3 here is CASSFSGGGYTF. CDR3 coding DNA: TGTGCCAGCAGCTTCTCGGGGGGTGGCTACACCTTC.

The chain has TRBV27 and TRBJ1-1; a possible D gene is TRBD1 (6 bases). V was clipped by 1 base and J by 3 bases, with 21 bases between them. This CDR3 has 18 residues. Per the germline V gene, CDR1 is MNHEY and CDR2 is SMNVEV (reference sequence). DNA for the CDR3: TGTGCCAGCAGTTTATACTACCGAAAAAAGGGGGTAGACACTGAAGCTTTCTTT. This gives the protein CASSLYYRKKGVDTEAFF.

This rearrangement joins TRBV28 to TRBJ2-4, with no clear D. CDR1 MDHEN and CDR2 SYDVKM come from the germline V gene. The length of the CDR3 is 17 residues. V lost 1 base to trimming and J lost 0 bases, with 13 bases between them. In DNA, the CDR3 is TGTGCCAGCAGTTTATTATCCGGGTCGCTAGCCAAAAACATTCAGTACTTC. Translating gives CASSLLSGSLAKNIQYF.

The rearrangement links TRBV7-9 to TRBJ2-7; maybe TRBD1 (5 bases). CDR3 length: 13 residues. Germline V gene data show CDR1 as SEHNR and CDR2 as FQNEAQ (reference sequence). The V end lost 5 bases, the J end lost 3 bases, and 11 bases lay between the germline ends. DNA for the CDR3: TGTGCCAGCAGCCCCAGGGAAAGCTACGAGCAGTACTTC. It translates to CASSPRESYEQYF. Based on the CDR3 plus reference TRBV7-9 and TRBJ2-7, the full variable domain is DTGVSQNPRHKITKRGQNVTFRCDPISEHNRLYWYRQTLGQGPEFLTYFQNEAQLEKSRLLSDRFSAERPKGSFSTLEIQRTEQGDSAMYLCASSPRESYEQYFGPGTRLTVT.

This sequence joins TRBV10-3 and TRBJ2-3; a possible D gene is TRBD1 (6 bases). Per the germline V gene, CDR1 is ENHRY and CDR2 is SYGVKD. This CDR3 comprises 13 residues. Trimming removed 10 bases at V and 2 bases at J, with 13 bases between. In DNA, the CDR3 is TGTGCCACCCGACAGGACCTCACAGATACGCAGTATTTT. This translates into CATRQDLTDTQYF.

V is TRBV29-1 and J is TRBJ2-5; D possibly corresponds to TRBD1 (6 bases). Germline CDR1 SQVTM, CDR2 ANQGSEA. There are 12 residues in the CDR3. Trimming shortened V by 6 bases and J by 4 bases, and 12 bases separated the two germline ends. CDR3 in amino acids: CSVEQGGETQYF. CDR3 sequence (DNA): TGCAGCGTGGAACAGGGTGGAGAGACCCAGTACTTC.

J is TRBJ1-4 and V is TRBV28; D might be TRBD1 (5 bases). V lost 1 base and J lost 8, with 14 bases in between. CDR1 and CDR2 (germline): MDHEN, SYDVKM. The CDR3 is 15 residues long. For the CDR3, the DNA is TGTGCCAGCAGTTTATTCGGGGGAGTAGAGGAAAAACTGTTTTTT. Protein sequence: CASSLFGGVEEKLFF.

This clonotype has only a few counts. The chain couples TRBV2 to TRBJ1-5; maybe TRBD1 (6 bases). Trimming shortened V by 6 bases and J by 4 bases, and 13 bases separated the two germline ends. Germline CDR1 SNHLY, CDR2 FYNNEI. This CDR3 contains 14 residues. CDR3 bases: TGTGCCAGCAGATCTAACAGGGAAAATCAGCCCCAGCATTTT. Its protein product is CASRSNRENQPQHF.

V and J are TRBV12-3 or TRBV12-4 and TRBJ2-5, with 7 bases aligning to TRBD1. V lost 3 bases to trimming and J lost 2 bases; unmatched junction nucleotides: 6. The length of the CDR3 is 15 residues. DNA of the CDR3: TGTGCCAGCAGTTTTAGAGGACAGGAGCAAGAGACCCAGTACTTC. This translates into CASSFRGQEQETQYF.

This clonotype was found a few times. This rearrangement joins TRBV6-5 to TRBJ1-4; D gene ambiguous. V lost 4 bases and J lost 8, with 11 bases in between. The germline CDR1 and CDR2 sequences are MNHEY and SVGAGI. The CDR3 runs 13 residues. The CDR3 sequence: CASSLGREEKLFF. DNA for the CDR3: TGTGCCAGCAGTTTAGGGAGGGAGGAAAAACTGTTTTTT.

This chain uses TRBV2 with TRBJ1-1, with 8 bases aligning to TRBD1. The germline V gene encodes CDR1 SNHLY and CDR2 FYNNEI. The CDR3 is made up of 15 amino acids. The J segment lost 4 bases and the V segment lost 7 bases, leaving 11 bases of the junction unmatched. The CDR3 DNA reads as TGTGCCAGCACTCCCCGGACAGGGAGGGGCACTGAAGCTTTCTTT. It translates to CASTPRTGRGTEAFF.

A few counts support this clonotype. The rearrangement uses TRBV12-3 or TRBV12-4 and TRBJ2-2, with D possibly TRBD1 on 5 matching bases. The CDR3 length is 14 residues. Trimming pared 3 bases from V and 5 bases from J, leaving 10 bases between. The CDR3 protein is CASSFSQGTGELFF. Written as DNA, the CDR3 is TGTGCCAGCAGTTTCAGTCAGGGTACCGGGGAGCTGTTTTTT.

This clonotype was detected many times. The V call is TRBV5-1, the J call TRBJ2-3; 10 nucleotides match TRBD1. There are 15 residues in the CDR3. V gave up 7 bases and J gave up 1 base; unmatched junction bases: 6. The V gene's germline CDR1 is SGHRS and CDR2 YFSETQ. CDR3 in DNA: TGCGCCAGCGTCCGGGACAGGGGACGCACAGATACGCAGTATTTT. This codes for CASVRDRGRTDTQYF.

In DNA form, the CDR3 reads TGTGCCAGCAGGATGGGGGGATCCTACAATGAGCAGTTCTTC. This gives the protein CASRMGGSYNEQFF. The V gene is TRBV12-3 or TRBV12-4, the J gene TRBJ2-1, with D maybe TRBD2 (6 bases). V shed 6 bases and J shed 1 base, with 10 bases lying between them. CDR3 size: 14 residues.

This chain joins TRBV4-2 and TRBJ2-5, with TRBD2 matching over 12 bases. After removal of 1 base from V and 0 bases from J, the junction contained 6 bases not matched to a gene. The V gene's germline CDR1 is LGHNA and CDR2 YNFKEQ. This CDR3 has 18 amino acids. The CDR3 region has the DNA TGTGCCAGCAGCCAAGCCGACGGACTAGCGGGGAACCAAGAGACCCAGTACTTC. Residues: CASSQADGLAGNQETQYF.

The chain couples TRBV20-1 to TRBJ1-5; the D is unclear. From germline, CDR1 is DFQATT and CDR2 SNEGSKA (reference sequence). Trimming shortened V by 6 bases and J by 6 bases, and 15 bases separated the two germline ends. This CDR3 region has 13 residues. CDR3 loop: CSAAGPAVQPQHF. The CDR3 DNA is TGCAGTGCAGCCGGGCCCGCAGTTCAGCCCCAGCATTTT.

In this sample, this clonotype turned up a few times. The rearrangement joins TRBV3-1 to TRBJ1-2; D is undetermined. The germline V gene encodes CDR1 LGHDT and CDR2 YNNKEL (reference sequence). V lost 4 bases, J lost 0 bases, and 12 bases lay in between. The CDR3 extends over 15 amino acids. Here the CDR3 reads CASSLTSISNYGYTF. Written as DNA, the CDR3 is TGTGCCAGCAGCCTAACCAGTATCTCTAACTATGGCTACACCTTC.

The CDR3 nucleotides read TGTGCCAGCACCTACCTGCACGATAGCACAGATACGCAGTATTTT. Its protein is CASTYLHDSTDTQYF. The V call is TRBV27, the J call TRBJ2-3; D is undetermined. CDR3 size: 15 residues. In germline, CDR1 is MNHEY, CDR2 SMNVEV (reference sequence). With 7 bases removed from V and 0 bases from J, the gap between germline ends came to 14 bases.

This clonotype has at least ten counts. This sequence joins TRBV25-1 and TRBJ2-7; D not resolved. This CDR3 region has 13 residues. In germline, CDR1 is MGHDK, CDR2 SYGVNS. V dropped 1 base and J dropped 6 bases, with 10 bases sitting between them. The CDR3 DNA reads TGTGCCAGCAGTGAATTGGGTCTGGGCGAGCAGTACTTC. This codes for CASSELGLGEQYF.

There are a few counts of this clonotype. The V and J genes are TRBV28 and TRBJ2-2; 7 nucleotides match TRBD1. Germline-derived CDR1 and CDR2 are MDHEN and SYDVKM. V was clipped by 5 bases and J by 1 base; unmatched bases: 4. The CDR3 is made up of 15 amino acids. CDR3 region: CASSRDRVNTGELFF. DNA of the CDR3: TGTGCCAGCAGTCGCGACAGGGTGAACACCGGGGAGCTGTTTTTT.